The clone carrying this T cell receptor (beta chain) was recorded at least ten times. The CDR3 covers 17 residues. V was cut by 1 base and J by 1 base, with 13 bases left in between. Germline-derived CDR1 and CDR2 are MGHDK and SYGVNS. The data stem from a study of identical twins. Carrying unique molecular identifiers, the cDNA also gained a universal primer site through template switching. TCRdb reprocessed the 5' RACE reads with MiXCR, giving one entry per CDR3 protein. The table records about 690,000 distinct CDR3 sequences, 5.5% to 6.5% of them present only once. The clonotype was recovered from a man between 18 and 29 years old in good health. The sample comprised naive T cells sorted from blood. This chain joins TRBV25-1 and TRBJ2-2, with D possibly being TRBD2 (6 bases). CDR3 protein: CASSEFIGGLNTGELFF. As DNA, the CDR3 is TGTGCCAGCAGTGAATTCATCGGGGGATTGAACACCGGGGAGCTGTTTTTT. The full variable domain, with the rest looked up from reference TRBV25-1 and TRBJ2-2, is EADIYQTPRYLVIGTGKKITLECSQTMGHDKMYWYQQDPGMELHLIHYSYGVNSTEKGDLSSESTVSRIRTEHFPLTLESARPSHTSQYLCASSEFIGGLNTGELFFGEGSRLTVL.